The 26 T cell receptor beta chains below come from one sample, sequenced in a study of blood T cell repertoires in COVID-19. TCRdb keeps only in-frame clones here, not all; method: immunoSEQ multiplex PCR. The data hold approximately 99,000 clones, with around 87% observed a single time. Sequencing input: peripheral blood. Receptor source: a human donor in a cohort sampled during active COVID-19.

This clone came up a few times. This chain links TRBV5-6 with TRBJ2-1; possibly TRBD1 for D (5 bases). The germline V gene has CDR1 SGHDT and CDR2 YYEEEE. Trimming removed 5 bases at V and 4 bases at J, with 10 bases between. The CDR3 is made up of 13 amino acids. CDR3 bases: TGTGCCAGCAGTCCCAGGGATTACAATGAGCAGTTCTTC. Translating gives CASSPRDYNEQFF.

This chain joins TRBV4-1 and TRBJ1-5; 7 nucleotides agree with TRBD1. The CDR3 has 15 residues. CDR1 is MGHRA and CDR2 is YSYEKL in the germline V gene. After removal of 1 base from V and 6 bases from J, the junction contained 6 bases not matched to a gene. In DNA, the CDR3 is TGCGCCAGCAGCCAAGGATTGACAGGGATTCAGCCCCAGCATTTT. Translation gives CASSQGLTGIQPQHF.

V gene TRBV10-3 combines with J gene TRBJ1-1; D is undetermined. The CDR3 sequence is 16 residues long. Germline V gene data show CDR1 as ENHRY and CDR2 as SYGVKD. Trimming took off 7 bases at V and 0 bases at J, with 18 bases between the two ends. CDR3 region: CAIKRGGPGMNTEAFF. In nucleotides, the CDR3 is TGTGCCATCAAACGGGGAGGACCTGGGATGAACACTGAAGCTTTCTTT.

Written as DNA, the CDR3 is TGTGCCAGCAGCCCACCCACAGGGAACTACGAGCAGTACTTC. This gives the protein CASSPPTGNYEQYF. This chain uses TRBV5-6 with TRBJ2-7, with D possibly being TRBD1 (6 bases). The CDR3 spans 14 residues. The V and J ends lost 4 bases and 3 bases respectively, with 14 bases between them. CDR1 is SGHDT and CDR2 is YYEEEE in the germline V gene.

V is TRBV5-1 and J is TRBJ2-3, with 8 bases lining up with TRBD2. CDR1 is SGHRS and CDR2 is YFSETQ in the germline V gene. This CDR3 spans 16 amino acids. Trimming removed 0 bases from V and 2 bases from J; junction bases left unmatched: 5. CDR3 sequence (DNA): TGCGCCAGCAGCTTGGAAGATAGCGGGGCCACAGATACGCAGTATTTT. It specifies CASSLEDSGATDTQYF. Filled out from reference TRBV5-1 and TRBJ2-3, the complete variable domain reads KAGVTQTPRYLIKTRGQQVTLSCSPISGHRSVSWYQQTPGQGLQFLFEYFSETQRNKGNFPGRFSGRQFSNSRSEMNVSTLELGDSALYLCASSLEDSGATDTQYFGPGTRLTVL.

The chain recombines TRBV7-2 with TRBJ1-1; D may be TRBD1 (5 bases). The length of the CDR3 is 15 residues. V lost 1 base to trimming and J lost 1 base, with 10 bases between them. Germline V gene sequence: CDR1 SGHTA, CDR2 FQGNSA. Here the CDR3 reads CASSLEVRENTEAFF. CDR3 coding DNA: TGTGCCAGCAGCTTAGAAGTCAGGGAGAACACTGAAGCTTTCTTT.

V and J are TRBV9 and TRBJ2-7; D ambiguous. The germline gives CDR1 SGDLS, CDR2 YYNGEE. V gave up 0 bases and J gave up 2 bases, with 12 bases separating them. The CDR3 has 15 amino acids. Here the CDR3 reads CASSVAYSNPYEQYF. In DNA form, the CDR3 reads TGTGCCAGCAGCGTAGCCTACAGTAATCCCTACGAGCAGTACTTC. The whole variable domain, remainder taken from reference TRBV9 and TRBJ2-7, is DSGVTQTPKHLITATGQRVTLRCSPRSGDLSVYWYQQSLDQGLQFLIQYYNGEERAKGNILERFSAQQFPDLHSELNLSSLELGDSALYFCASSVAYSNPYEQYFGPGTRLTVT.

The J gene is TRBJ1-6, the V gene TRBV5-4; no definite D call. Between the trimmed V and J ends, which lost 4 bases and 0 bases, there was a span of 14 bases. Germline loops: CDR1 SGHNT, CDR2 YYREEE (reference sequence). There are 17 residues in the CDR3. The CDR3 coding sequence is TGTGCCAGCAGCCCCCGAAGCGGGAGCTCCTATAATTCACCCCTCCACTTT. This encodes CASSPRSGSSYNSPLHF. The whole variable domain, filled in from reference TRBV5-4 and TRBJ1-6, reads ETGVTQSPTHLIKTRGQQVTLRCSSQSGHNTVSWYQQALGQGPQFIFQYYREEENGRGNFPPRFSGLQFPNYSSELNVNALELDDSALYLCASSPRSGSSYNSPLHFGNGTRLTVT.

V usage is TRBV6-2 or TRBV6-3 and J usage is TRBJ1-2; TRBD1 aligns across 7 bases. This CDR3 has 16 amino acids. Germline-derived CDR1 and CDR2 are MNHEY and SVGEGT. V shed 1 base and J 3 bases; nucleotides not matched to a gene: 8. The CDR3 loop reads CASSYWVQGFDYGYTF. CDR3 nucleotides: TGTGCCAGCAGTTACTGGGTACAGGGGTTCGACTATGGCTACACCTTC.

The rearrangement uses TRBV7-2 and TRBJ1-2, with 8 nucleotides matching TRBD1. The trim removed 5 bases at V and 4 bases at J, leaving 9 bases unmatched. CDR3 length equals 15 residues. Germline CDR1 reads SGHTA; CDR2 reads FQGNSA. CDR3 loop: CASSPQTGAFYGYTF. CDR3 sequence (DNA): TGTGCCAGCAGCCCCCAGACAGGGGCGTTCTATGGCTACACCTTC.

The V call is TRBV19, the J call TRBJ2-1, with D perhaps TRBD2 (5 bases). Germline-derived CDR1 and CDR2 are LNHDA and SQIVND (reference sequence). Trimming stripped 5 bases from V and 0 bases from J, with 11 bases between. The CDR3 contains 15 residues. In DNA form, the CDR3 reads TGTGCCAGTAGTCGGGGTATTTCCTCCTACAATGAGCAGTTCTTC. Its protein product is CASSRGISSYNEQFF. Looking up the rest from reference TRBV19 and TRBJ2-1 gives the full variable domain: DGGITQSPKYLFRKEGQNVTLSCEQNLNHDAMYWYRQDPGQGLRLIYYSQIVNDFQKGDIAEGYSVSREKKESFPLTVTSAQKNPTAFYLCASSRGISSYNEQFFGPGTRLTVL.

This clone was observed a single time. The rearrangement uses TRBV10-3 and TRBJ2-7, with 7 bases that match TRBD2. Per germline, CDR1 ENHRY and CDR2 SYGVKD. Losses at the gene ends were 10 bases for V and 5 bases for J; bases not matched to a gene: 17. CDR3 length: 15 amino acids. CDR3 residues: CANRGGDGKNHEQYF. The DNA of the CDR3 is TGTGCCAACCGCGGGGGTGACGGAAAAAACCACGAGCAGTACTTC.

This chain joins TRBV9 and TRBJ1-2; 7 bases are a match to TRBD1. J gave up 7 bases and V 0 bases, and 3 bases lay outside the gene matches. Germline CDR1 SGDLS, CDR2 YYNGEE. This CDR3 has 13 amino acids. CDR3 sequence: CASSVAGGGGYTF. CDR3 DNA sequence: TGTGCCAGCAGCGTAGCAGGGGGAGGTGGCTACACCTTC. Variable domain in full (rest from reference TRBV9 and TRBJ1-2): DSGVTQTPKHLITATGQRVTLRCSPRSGDLSVYWYQQSLDQGLQFLIQYYNGEERAKGNILERFSAQQFPDLHSELNLSSLELGDSALYFCASSVAGGGGYTFGSGTRLTVV.

This chain joins TRBV6-2 or TRBV6-3 and TRBJ2-7; D is perhaps TRBD2 (5 bases). The CDR3 is 13 amino acids. Germline assignment: CDR1 MNHEY and CDR2 SVGEGT. Trimming removed 3 bases from V and 5 bases from J, with 11 bases in between. The CDR3 spells CASSYTGRHEQYF. CDR3 bases: TGTGCCAGCAGTTATACGGGGAGACACGAGCAGTACTTC.

The genes are TRBV9 and TRBJ2-3; 7 nucleotides match TRBD2. J was trimmed by 2 bases and V by 3 bases; bases with no gene match: 9. Germline lookup yields CDR1 SGDLS and CDR2 YYNGEE. The CDR3 is 16 residues long. CDR3 residues: CASSGGERDYTDTQYF. CDR3 bases: TGTGCCAGCAGCGGTGGCGAGCGGGACTACACAGATACGCAGTATTTT.

The chain has TRBV6-5 and TRBJ1-1; possibly TRBD1 for D (6 bases). With 8 bases removed from V and 1 base from J, the gap between germline ends came to 17 bases. The CDR3 extends over 15 amino acids. Germline V gives CDR1 MNHEY, CDR2 SVGAGI. Here the CDR3 DNA reads TGTGCCAGCTCCCAAGTCATACAGGGGAACACTGAAGCTTTCTTT. Its protein product is CASSQVIQGNTEAFF.

This clone was recorded once. The rearrangement joins TRBV28 to TRBJ1-2; 12 nucleotides line up with TRBD1. With V trimmed by 8 bases and J by 5 bases, 18 bases remained unmatched. The CDR3 length is 18 residues. From germline, CDR1 is MDHEN and CDR2 SYDVKM. The CDR3 DNA sequence: TGTGCCAGCGGTGGTCTCGGGACAGGGGGCCCGCCACGGTATGGCTACACCTTC. This sequence encodes CASGGLGTGGPPRYGYTF.

The genes are TRBV4-1 and TRBJ2-3; 10 bases map to TRBD2. The germline V gene has CDR1 MGHRA and CDR2 YSYEKL. The J segment lost 6 bases and the V segment lost 1 base, leaving 7 bases of the junction unmatched. CDR3 size: 16 residues. The CDR3 nucleotides read TGCGCCAGCAGCCAAGGACTAGCGGGTCGGGCGGATACGCAGTATTTT. Amino acid sequence: CASSQGLAGRADTQYF.

The rearrangement joins TRBV6-5 to TRBJ1-2; a weak D match, TRBD1 (5 bases). This CDR3 comprises 12 residues. Trimming took 6 bases from V and 8 from J, leaving 13 bases between them. Germline CDR1 is MNHEY and CDR2 is SVGAGI. DNA of the CDR3: TGTGCCAGCAGGGGGGGGAGGGGCGGCTACACCTTC. Its protein product is CASRGGRGGYTF.

The V gene is TRBV3-1 (or the pseudogene TRBV3-2), the J gene TRBJ1-1; TRBD1 matches at 9 bases. This CDR3 is built from 14 residues. The V and J ends lost 1 base and 8 bases, in that order; junction bases with no gene match: 5. The germline V gene encodes CDR1 LGHDT and CDR2 YNNKEL (reference sequence). The CDR3 DNA follows: TGTGCCAGCAGCCAAGTGTCGGGACAGGGAGAAGCTTTCTTT. It is translated as CASSQVSGQGEAFF.

V gene TRBV6-1 combines with J gene TRBJ2-1, with 7 bases lining up with TRBD2. The CDR3 spans 15 residues. Germline lookup yields CDR1 MNHNS and CDR2 SASEGT. Trimming removed 2 bases from V and 7 bases from J; junction bases left unmatched: 8. CDR3 loop: CASSERAGVSNEQFF. CDR3 bases: TGTGCCAGCAGTGAAAGGGCGGGAGTTAGTAATGAGCAGTTCTTC.

This chain links TRBV28 with TRBJ2-7, with D perhaps TRBD2 (6 bases). The germline V gene encodes CDR1 MDHEN and CDR2 SYDVKM. The CDR3 length is 16 residues. V lost 8 bases, J lost 3 bases, and 23 bases lay in between. The CDR3 bases are TGTGCCAGCTCTCTCAGGGCGGAGATCGGGGGCTACGAGCAGTACTTC. Its protein product is CASSLRAEIGGYEQYF.

This clone appeared a few times. The chain carries TRBV6-5 and TRBJ2-5; a possible D gene is TRBD2 (6 bases). The CDR3 extends over 15 amino acids. CDR1 and CDR2 from the germline V gene are MNHEY and SVGAGI. V was shortened by 8 bases and J by 3 bases, with 19 bases between the two germline ends. CDR3 bases: TGTGCCAGCCTTTTTGAAGGTAGCGGCAAAGAGACCCAGTACTTC. Its protein product is CASLFEGSGKETQYF.

The chain combines TRBV27 with TRBJ2-2; 9 bases agree with TRBD1. Germline loops: CDR1 MNHEY, CDR2 SMNVEV (reference sequence). V lost 5 bases and J lost 7; bases outside the gene matches: 8. The CDR3 has 15 amino acids. For the CDR3, the DNA is TGTGCCAGCAGTCCCCTAGGGACAGGGAACGGGGAGCTGTTTTTT. Translation: CASSPLGTGNGELFF.

The V call is TRBV5-1, the J call TRBJ1-2; TRBD1 is a possible D gene (5 bases). The CDR3 runs 15 residues. The germline V gene encodes CDR1 SGHRS and CDR2 YFSETQ. Trimming stripped 4 bases from V and 0 bases from J, with 13 bases between. CDR3 in DNA: TGCGCCAGCAGCGACGGACACCAAGCTAACTATGGCTACACCTTC. This codes for CASSDGHQANYGYTF.

The DNA for the CDR3 is TGTGCCAGCAGTAGACAGGGTTTGTGGGAGACCCAGTACTTC. Translating gives CASSRQGLWETQYF. The rearrangement joins TRBV25-1 to TRBJ2-5; 7 nucleotides agree with TRBD1. From germline, CDR1 is MGHDK and CDR2 SYGVNS. The CDR3 has 14 amino acids. The J segment lost 5 bases and the V segment lost 5 bases, leaving 8 bases of the junction unmatched.